These 16 T cell receptor beta chains were sequenced from one sample in a study of CXCR3-negative and CXCR3-positive naive CD8 T cells. It was by 5' RACE with UMI labels that the TRB cDNA libraries were prepared. TCRdb re-called the 5' RACE reads; every CDR3 protein appears as one record, without DNA. This sample contains about 130,000 distinct CDR3 sequences. Sequencing used naive CXCR3- CD8+ T cells from blood. Sample subset: CD45RO-CCR7+CD27+CD95- naive CD8+ T cells lacking CXCR3 (TNR3-). The receptors were sampled from a human donor in good health. Some clones in this sample may be carry-over from other donors' samples.

The chain is built from TRBV25-1 and TRBJ1-1; TCRdb indicates TRBD1, and absent DNA this call remains unverified. The length of the CDR3 is 14 residues. Germline CDR1 reads MGHDK; CDR2 reads SYGVNS. CDR3 sequence reads: CASSGGQESTEAFF.

J is TRBJ1-4 and V is TRBV21-1; TCRdb's assignment of TRBD1 cannot be checked, as there is no DNA. TRBV21-1 has pseudogene status. The CDR3 has 17 amino acids. CDR3 region: CASSKLTETATNEKLFF.

The chain uses TRBV20-1 and TRBJ2-3; TCRdb indicates TRBD1, and absent DNA this call remains unverified. Germline V gene data show CDR1 as DFQATT and CDR2 as SNEGSKA (reference sequence). The CDR3 has 14 residues. CDR3: CSARVFPSTDTQYF.

The chain carries TRBV28 and TRBJ2-5. This CDR3 has 16 residues. The germline V gene has CDR1 MDHEN and CDR2 SYDVKM. CDR3 sequence reads: CASSLVASSLRETQYF.

The CDR3 protein is CATGQGAYEQYF. This chain uses TRBV19 with TRBJ2-7; TCRdb reports TRBD1, a call that lacks DNA to check it against. CDR1 is LNHDA, CDR2 SQIVND, per germline (reference sequence). The length of the CDR3 is 12 residues. Filled out from reference TRBV19 and TRBJ2-7, the complete variable domain reads DGGITQSPKYLFRKEGQNVTLSCEQNLNHDAMYWYRQDPGQGLRLIYYSQIVNDFQKGDIAEGYSVSREKKESFPLTVTSAQKNPTAFYLCATGQGAYEQYFGPGTRLTVT.

The rearrangement uses TRBV29-1 and TRBJ2-5; the D call of TRBD1 rests on TCRdb alone, since no DNA is present to check it. This CDR3 has 16 amino acids. CDR1 SQVTM and CDR2 ANQGSEA come from the germline V gene. CDR3: CSVIPGQGFRNETQYF.

The chain uses TRBV12-3 or TRBV12-4 and TRBJ2-1. The CDR3 consists of 11 residues. CDR3: CASTLLNEQFF.

This sequence joins TRBV5-6 and TRBJ2-1. Germline-derived CDR1 and CDR2 are SGHDT and YYEEEE. This CDR3 spans 13 amino acids. Here the CDR3 reads CASSLRTYNEQFF.

The J gene is TRBJ2-1, the V gene TRBV29-1; the D gene TCRdb calls, TRBD1, cannot be checked with no DNA. The length of the CDR3 is 11 residues. The germline V gene encodes CDR1 SQVTM and CDR2 ANQGSEA. This CDR3 is CSVRGNSEQFF.

The chain recombines TRBV9 with TRBJ1-2; TCRdb calls TRBD1, which cannot be checked without DNA. Germline loops: CDR1 SGDLS, CDR2 YYNGEE. The length of the CDR3 is 13 residues. The CDR3 protein is CASSAGQGSGYTF.

The gene calls are TRBV9 and TRBJ2-7; TCRdb's D call of TRBD1 is untestable without DNA. Per germline, CDR1 SGDLS and CDR2 YYNGEE. This CDR3 region has 13 residues. This chain's CDR3 is CASSAMGVGEQYF.

V usage is TRBV7-3 and J usage is TRBJ2-7; absent DNA, TCRdb's TRBD2 call cannot be checked. The CDR3 runs 16 residues. From germline, CDR1 is SGHTA and CDR2 FQGTGA. The CDR3 protein is CASSLTPSGTIHEQYF.

The chain employs TRBV5-1 and TRBJ2-3; no DNA is available, so the TRBD2 call from TCRdb remains unchecked. Looked up from germline, CDR1 is SGHRS and CDR2 is YFSETQ. The CDR3 totals 17 residues. CDR3 loop: CASSDKTSGFSTDTQYF. The full variable domain, with the rest looked up from reference TRBV5-1 and TRBJ2-3, is KAGVTQTPRYLIKTRGQQVTLSCSPISGHRSVSWYQQTPGQGLQFLFEYFSETQRNKGNFPGRFSGRQFSNSRSEMNVSTLELGDSALYLCASSDKTSGFSTDTQYFGPGTRLTVL.

The chain has TRBV4-2 and TRBJ2-1; there is no DNA to check the TCRdb D call of TRBD1. The length of the CDR3 is 17 residues. Germline assignment: CDR1 LGHNA and CDR2 YNFKEQ. CDR3 region: CASGSPGGREKDNEQFF.

The V gene is TRBV27, the J gene TRBJ2-2; TCRdb gives TRBD2 as the D gene, but with no DNA this cannot be confirmed. The CDR3 runs to 20 residues. Looked up from germline, CDR1 is MNHEY and CDR2 is SMNVEV (reference sequence). The CDR3 protein is CASSLEARLSGDPGTGELVF.

J is TRBJ2-1 and V is TRBV5-1; without DNA, the TCRdb call of TRBD1 cannot be checked. This CDR3 is built from 14 residues. Germline V gene data show CDR1 as SGHRS and CDR2 as YFSETQ. The CDR3 is CASNARVDYNEQFF.